This T cell receptor beta chain emerged from a study of shared clonotypes between healthy human individuals. Of note for this clone: Other DNA sequences in the same sample also yield this CDR3.

The CDR3 contains 12 residues. V lost 6 bases to trimming and J lost 4 bases; unmatched junction nucleotides: 2. Germline lookup yields CDR1 MNHEY and CDR2 SMNVEV (reference sequence). Sorted-subset replicate PCR reactions were performed with roughly 200 ng DNA, corresponding to roughly 29,000 T cell genomes. Assay used: immunoSEQ multiplex PCR; TCRdb lists only in-frame clones, some missing. The profile shows 600,000 to 700,000 clones, around 78% of them singletons. The chain is built from TRBV27 and TRBJ2-7; TRBD1 agrees at 8 bases. The sample was memory CD4+ T cells sorted from blood. Subset specified: CD45RA-negative fraction. This TCR derives from a woman aged 25 to 39 in good health. Here the CDR3 reads CASRNRGYEQYF. CDR3 coding DNA: TGTGCCAGCAGGAACAGGGGGTACGAGCAGTACTTC.